This is a list of T cell receptor beta chains from one sample in a study of beta chain features in type 1 diabetes. The assay was immunoSEQ multiplex PCR, and TCRdb's table has in-frame clones only and misses some. The profile shows fewer than 350,000 clones, over 12% of them singletons. What was sequenced was naive CD4+ T cells from blood. These receptors all stem from a man between 18 and 35 years old with type 1 diabetes. Each CDR3 is given with its conserved first and last residue. The order of the fields is CDR3 protein, CDR3 DNA, J gene, clone size, D gene, V gene. The D gene is left open where the match is weak. A row's size may be missing; if present it is once, few, many or a size class.

cdr3_aa: CATRDSGDTGELFF; cdr3_nt: TGCGCCACCCGGGACTCCGGCGACACCGGGGAGCTGTTTTTT; j_call: TRBJ2-2; clone_size: -; d_call: -; v_call: TRBV5-1
cdr3_aa: CSVWANYEQYF; cdr3_nt: TGCAGCGTCTGGGCCAACTACGAGCAGTACTTC; j_call: TRBJ2-7; clone_size: -; d_call: -; v_call: TRBV29-1
cdr3_aa: CASSYRTDSYEQYF; cdr3_nt: TGTGCCAGCAGTTACAGGACAGACTCCTACGAGCAGTACTTC; j_call: TRBJ2-7; clone_size: few; d_call: -; v_call: TRBV6-5
cdr3_aa: CASSPPPASSYEQYF; cdr3_nt: TGTGCCAGCTCACCACCACCAGCGAGCTCCTACGAGCAGTACTTC; j_call: TRBJ2-7; clone_size: -; d_call: -; v_call: TRBV18
cdr3_aa: CAWTGGTGYGYTF; cdr3_nt: TGTGCCTGGACCGGAGGGACAGGGTATGGCTACACCTTC; j_call: TRBJ1-2; clone_size: -; d_call: TRBD1; v_call: TRBV30
cdr3_aa: CASLDLYYGYTF; cdr3_nt: TGTGCCAGTCTAGACCTTTACTATGGCTACACCTTC; j_call: TRBJ1-2; clone_size: few; d_call: -; v_call: TRBV28
cdr3_aa: CASSLDASRRNTEAFF; cdr3_nt: TGTGCCAGCAGCTTAGACGCCTCGAGGAGGAACACTGAAGCTTTCTTT; j_call: TRBJ1-1; clone_size: -; d_call: -; v_call: TRBV11-2
cdr3_aa: CASSLAGGPVNEQFF; cdr3_nt: TGTGCCAGCAGTTTGGCGGGAGGGCCGGTTAATGAGCAGTTCTTC; j_call: TRBJ2-1; clone_size: -; d_call: TRBD2; v_call: TRBV28
cdr3_aa: CASSAADRGSYNEQFF; cdr3_nt: TGTGCCAGCAGCGCAGCGGACAGGGGCTCCTACAATGAGCAGTTCTTC; j_call: TRBJ2-1; clone_size: few; d_call: TRBD1; v_call: TRBV9
cdr3_aa: CASSLVAGDDTGELFF; cdr3_nt: TGCGCCAGCAGCTTGGTAGCGGGGGATGACACCGGGGAGCTGTTTTTT; j_call: TRBJ2-2; clone_size: -; d_call: TRBD2; v_call: TRBV5-1
cdr3_aa: CSAGTTNYGYTF; cdr3_nt: TGCAGCGCCGGGACAACTAACTATGGCTACACCTTC; j_call: TRBJ1-2; clone_size: -; d_call: -; v_call: TRBV29-1
cdr3_aa: CASSVGPSGLYQETQYF; cdr3_nt: TGTGCCAGCAGCGTAGGTCCTAGCGGGTTGTACCAAGAGACCCAGTACTTC; j_call: TRBJ2-5; clone_size: -; d_call: TRBD2; v_call: TRBV9
cdr3_aa: CASRSQSSYNEQFF; cdr3_nt: TGTGCCAGCAGATCACAAAGCTCCTACAATGAGCAGTTCTTC; j_call: TRBJ2-1; clone_size: few; d_call: -; v_call: TRBV28
cdr3_aa: CASSLGLAGREQFF; cdr3_nt: TGTGCCAGCAGCTTAGGGCTAGCGGGACGTGAGCAGTTCTTC; j_call: TRBJ2-1; clone_size: few; d_call: TRBD2; v_call: TRBV11-2
cdr3_aa: CASSYSARGLNTEAFF; cdr3_nt: TGTGCCAGCAGTTACTCGGCTCGAGGGCTGAACACTGAAGCTTTCTTT; j_call: TRBJ1-1; clone_size: few; d_call: -; v_call: TRBV6-6
cdr3_aa: CSVLTNTGELFF; cdr3_nt: TGCAGCGTTCTAACCAACACCGGGGAGCTGTTTTTT; j_call: TRBJ2-2; clone_size: few; d_call: -; v_call: TRBV29-1
cdr3_aa: CASSFGQGRNQPQHF; cdr3_nt: TGTGCCAGCAGTTTTGGGCAGGGGCGTAATCAGCCCCAGCATTTT; j_call: TRBJ1-5; clone_size: -; d_call: -; v_call: TRBV27
cdr3_aa: CASSEYQGPYGYTF; cdr3_nt: TGTGCCAGCAGTGAATATCAGGGGCCCTATGGCTACACCTTC; j_call: TRBJ1-2; clone_size: few; d_call: -; v_call: TRBV25-1
cdr3_aa: CASSPGTGGYGYTF; cdr3_nt: TGCGCCAGCAGCCCAGGGACAGGGGGCTATGGCTACACCTTC; j_call: TRBJ1-2; clone_size: -; d_call: TRBD1; v_call: TRBV5-1
cdr3_aa: CASSPSSGEETQYF; cdr3_nt: TGTGCCAGCAGTCCTTCTAGCGGGGAAGAGACCCAGTACTTC; j_call: TRBJ2-5; clone_size: few; d_call: TRBD2; v_call: TRBV9
cdr3_aa: CASSLTEHYGYTF; cdr3_nt: TGTGCCAGCAGTTTGACAGAACACTATGGCTACACCTTC; j_call: TRBJ1-2; clone_size: few; d_call: -; v_call: TRBV28
cdr3_aa: CSVGGRGSNQPQHF; cdr3_nt: TGCAGCGTGGGTGGTAGAGGGAGCAATCAGCCCCAGCATTTT; j_call: TRBJ1-5; clone_size: few; d_call: -; v_call: TRBV29-1
cdr3_aa: CASSPLAGGTDTQYF; cdr3_nt: TGCGCCAGCAGCCCACTAGCGGGAGGCACAGATACGCAGTATTTT; j_call: TRBJ2-3; clone_size: -; d_call: TRBD2; v_call: TRBV5-1
cdr3_aa: CASLSVGEYNEQFF; cdr3_nt: TGTGCCAGTTTGTCGGTCGGGGAGTACAATGAGCAGTTCTTC; j_call: TRBJ2-1; clone_size: -; d_call: -; v_call: TRBV28
cdr3_aa: CASSRVQNTEAFF; cdr3_nt: TGTGCCAGCAGCCGGGTCCAGAACACTGAAGCTTTCTTT; j_call: TRBJ1-1; clone_size: -; d_call: -; v_call: TRBV7-6
cdr3_aa: CASTDSQFLGYTF; cdr3_nt: TGTGCCAGCACCGACAGTCAATTCTTGGGCTACACCTTC; j_call: TRBJ1-2; clone_size: -; d_call: -; v_call: TRBV28
cdr3_aa: CAWTGAGSRAFF; cdr3_nt: TGTGCCTGGACAGGGGCAGGTAGTAGGGCTTTCTTT; j_call: TRBJ1-1; clone_size: few; d_call: -; v_call: TRBV30
cdr3_aa: CASSSGQGAGEQYF; cdr3_nt: TGTGCCAGCAGCTCAGGACAGGGGGCGGGGGAGCAGTACTTC; j_call: TRBJ2-7; clone_size: few; d_call: TRBD1; v_call: TRBV7-2
cdr3_aa: CASNPHDRASNTEAFF; cdr3_nt: TGTGCCAGCAACCCCCACGACAGGGCATCCAACACTGAAGCTTTCTTT; j_call: TRBJ1-1; clone_size: -; d_call: TRBD1; v_call: TRBV9
cdr3_aa: CASSNTGLGAFF; cdr3_nt: TGTGCCAGCAGTAATACAGGGCTAGGAGCTTTCTTT; j_call: TRBJ1-1; clone_size: few; d_call: -; v_call: TRBV28
cdr3_aa: CASSLGLAGSTDTQYF; cdr3_nt: TGTGCCAGCAGCTTAGGGCTAGCGGGAAGTACAGATACGCAGTATTTT; j_call: TRBJ2-3; clone_size: -; d_call: TRBD2; v_call: TRBV7-2
cdr3_aa: CASSLEQGRGDNEQFF; cdr3_nt: TGTGCCAGCAGCTTAGAACAGGGGCGGGGGGACAATGAGCAGTTCTTC; j_call: TRBJ2-1; clone_size: few; d_call: -; v_call: TRBV7-6
cdr3_aa: CASGKTASPLHF; cdr3_nt: TGTGCCAGCGGAAAGACAGCGTCACCCCTCCACTTT; j_call: TRBJ1-6; clone_size: few; d_call: -; v_call: TRBV27
cdr3_aa: CASSFSGGAADEQFF; cdr3_nt: TGTGCCAGCAGCTTTAGCGGGGGAGCCGCGGATGAGCAGTTCTTC; j_call: TRBJ2-1; clone_size: few; d_call: TRBD2; v_call: TRBV7-9
cdr3_aa: CAWSSQGNYGYTF; cdr3_nt: TGTGCCTGGAGTTCGCAGGGGAACTATGGCTACACCTTC; j_call: TRBJ1-2; clone_size: -; d_call: -; v_call: TRBV30
cdr3_aa: CASSQEQGFVTGANVLTF; cdr3_nt: TGCGCCAGCAGCCAAGAGCAGGGGTTCGTAACTGGGGCCAACGTCCTGACTTTC; j_call: TRBJ2-6; clone_size: -; d_call: -; v_call: TRBV4-3
cdr3_aa: CASSPSTVDYEQYF; cdr3_nt: TGTGCCAGCAGCCCATCGACAGTCGACTACGAGCAGTACTTC; j_call: TRBJ2-7; clone_size: -; d_call: -; v_call: TRBV28